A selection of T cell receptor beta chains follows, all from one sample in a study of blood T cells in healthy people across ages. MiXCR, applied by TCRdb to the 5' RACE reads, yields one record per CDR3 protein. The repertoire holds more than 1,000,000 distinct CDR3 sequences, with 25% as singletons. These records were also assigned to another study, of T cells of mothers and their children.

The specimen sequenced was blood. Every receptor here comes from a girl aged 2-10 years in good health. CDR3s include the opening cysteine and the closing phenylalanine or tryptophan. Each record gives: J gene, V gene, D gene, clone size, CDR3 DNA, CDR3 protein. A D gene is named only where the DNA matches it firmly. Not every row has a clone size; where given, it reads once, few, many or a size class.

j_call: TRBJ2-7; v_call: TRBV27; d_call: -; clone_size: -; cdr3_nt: TGTGCCAGCAGCCTACGGGGGGCGAGGAGCTACGAGCAGTACTTC; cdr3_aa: CASSLRGARSYEQYF
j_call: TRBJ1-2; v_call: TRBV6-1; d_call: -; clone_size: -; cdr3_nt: TGTGCCAGCAGTGACCTCCAGGGGCCCTATGGCTACACCTTC; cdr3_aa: CASSDLQGPYGYTF
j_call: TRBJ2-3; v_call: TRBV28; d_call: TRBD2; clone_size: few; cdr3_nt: TGTGCCAGCAGCGAAACCCGTCGGGCTAGCGGAGTGAAGGATACGCAGTATTTT; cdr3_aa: CASSETRRASGVKDTQYF
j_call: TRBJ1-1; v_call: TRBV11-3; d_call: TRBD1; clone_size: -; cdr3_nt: TGTGCCAGCAGCTTAGAAGAGGGGGCGCGGACTGAAGCTTTCTTT; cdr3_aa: CASSLEEGARTEAFF
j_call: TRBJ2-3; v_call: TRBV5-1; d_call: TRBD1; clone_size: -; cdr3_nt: TGCGCCAGCAGCTTCACCGGGACAGATAGCACAGATACGCAGTATTTT; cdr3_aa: CASSFTGTDSTDTQYF
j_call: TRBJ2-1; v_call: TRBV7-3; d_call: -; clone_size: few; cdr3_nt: TGTGCCAGCAGCTCGAACCCAGGACACGAGCAGTTCTTC; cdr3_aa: CASSSNPGHEQFF
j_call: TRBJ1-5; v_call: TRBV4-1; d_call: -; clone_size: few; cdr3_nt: TGCGCCAGCAGCGAAGGGGTAGGTCAGCCCCAGCATTTT; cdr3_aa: CASSEGVGQPQHF
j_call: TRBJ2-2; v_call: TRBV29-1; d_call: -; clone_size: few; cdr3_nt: TGCAGCCATGCGGAGCTGAACACCGGGGAGCTGTTTTTT; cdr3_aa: CSHAELNTGELFF
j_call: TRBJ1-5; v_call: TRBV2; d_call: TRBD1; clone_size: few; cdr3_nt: TGTGCCAGCAGGGGACAGGGTCTGGGCAATCAGCCCCAGCATTTT; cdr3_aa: CASRGQGLGNQPQHF
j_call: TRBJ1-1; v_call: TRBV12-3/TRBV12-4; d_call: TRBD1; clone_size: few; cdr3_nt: TGTGCCAGCAGCAGGACAGGGGGCCTGAACACTGAAGCTTTCTTT; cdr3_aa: CASSRTGGLNTEAFF
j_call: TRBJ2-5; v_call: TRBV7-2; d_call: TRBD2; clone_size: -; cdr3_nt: TGTGCCAGCAGCTTCGGACTAGCGGCCACGGCCCAGTACTTC; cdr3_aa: CASSFGLAATAQYF
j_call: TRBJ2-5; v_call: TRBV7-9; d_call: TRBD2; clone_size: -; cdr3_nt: TGTGCCAGCAGCCGCCCCGCAGTAGCGGGGAGACACCAAGAGACCCAGTACTTC; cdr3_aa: CASSRPAVAGRHQETQYF
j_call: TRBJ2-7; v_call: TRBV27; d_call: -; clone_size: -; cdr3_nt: TGTGCCAGCAGTTTCTTAGGGGGAGGCTATGAGCAGTACTTC; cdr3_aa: CASSFLGGGYEQYF